This TCR beta chain was sequenced for a study of T-cell memory formation after mild COVID-19. Study results and caveats: Clones which contracted sat mainly in CM and EM if CD4+, and in EMRA if CD8+. Clones shrinking between day 15 and 85 showed a balanced CD4/CD8 split, and those that grew later tilted toward CD4+.

5'RACE primed at constant segments yielded TCR alpha and TCR beta cDNA libraries bearing sample barcodes and UMIs. TCRdb processed the 5' RACE reads anew with MiXCR; each CDR3 protein has one entry. The table records under 300,000 distinct CDR3 sequences, more than 15% of them present only once. Concerning this clonotype itself: What it binds is unknown.

The CDR3 is made up of 13 amino acids. Germline V gene data show CDR1 as SEHNR and CDR2 as FQNEAQ (reference sequence). V dropped 7 bases and J dropped 2 bases, with 9 bases sitting between them. Sequencing used PBMCs or a T cell subset sorted from them (not recorded which). This sequence joins TRBV7-9 and TRBJ1-3; D call uncertain. This clonotype was sampled from a man between 18 and 29 years old who had mild COVID-19 (a few samples of this study predate the infection). Cell type and time point are not known. CDR3 nucleotides: TGTGCCAGCAACGTGCCGGCTGGAAACACCATATATTTT. Translating gives CASNVPAGNTIYF. Complete variable domain (other parts from reference TRBV7-9 and TRBJ1-3): DTGVSQNPRHKITKRGQNVTFRCDPISEHNRLYWYRQTLGQGPEFLTYFQNEAQLEKSRLLSDRFSAERPKGSFSTLEIQRTEQGDSAMYLCASNVPAGNTIYFGEGSWLTVV.